The 3 T cell receptor beta chains in this list originate from one sample, sequenced in a study of blood T cells in healthy people across ages. Through a sample-barcoded 5' primer and a J-beta primer mix, a second PCR was run for roughly 7 to 11 cycles. TCRdb analysed the 5' RACE reads with MiXCR anew, one entry per CDR3 protein. This sample has about 680,000 distinct CDR3 sequences; around 49% occur once, and the top ten carry about a third. Sequencing input: blood. The receptor set was obtained from a woman aged 55-69 years in good health.

The CDR3 DNA reads TGCAGTGCTAGAGGGCTCCGGGACAGGGGCCTTAGGAGCTCCTACGAGCAGTACTTC. Residues: CSARGLRDRGLRSSYEQYF. The chain links TRBV20-1 to TRBJ2-7, with 10 bases matching TRBD1. The germline V gene has CDR1 DFQATT and CDR2 SNEGSKA (reference sequence). The CDR3 length is 19 residues. The trim removed 1 base at V and 0 bases at J, leaving 15 bases unmatched.

The table lists this clonotype with many counts. The V gene is TRBV7-2, the J gene TRBJ2-5; D is unresolved. V gave up 1 base and J gave up 2 bases, with 8 bases separating them. This CDR3 spans 14 amino acids. The V gene's germline CDR1 is SGHTA and CDR2 FQGNSA. CDR3 amino acids: CASSLEGRQETQYF. CDR3 sequence (DNA): TGTGCCAGCAGCTTAGAGGGCAGGCAAGAGACCCAGTACTTC. The full variable domain, completed using reference TRBV7-2 and TRBJ2-5, is GAGVSQSPSNKVTEKGKDVELRCDPISGHTALYWYRQSLGQGLEFLIYFQGNSAPDKSGLPSDRFSAERTGGSVSTLTIQRTQQEDSAVYLCASSLEGRQETQYFGPGTRLLVL.

This chain connects TRBV7-2 to TRBJ2-7; TRBD1 agrees at 7 bases. CDR3 length: 15 amino acids. The junction had 9 bases not matched to a gene; V was cut back by 7 bases and J by 0 bases. Germline values: CDR1 SGHTA, CDR2 FQGNSA. The CDR3 protein is CASTKLGTDSYEQYF. As DNA, the CDR3 is TGTGCCAGCACCAAACTGGGGACAGACTCCTACGAGCAGTACTTC.